These 22 T cell receptor beta chains originate from one sample sequenced in a study of T cells in Graves' hyperthyroidism and ophthalmopathy. RNA transcripts yielded amplified TCR beta CDR3 regions. The HTBI primer set was used in a first-round RT-PCR of the TCR CDR3. Via MiXCR, TCRdb re-called the multiplex PCR reads, giving one row per CDR3 protein. The sample holds approximately 600,000 distinct CDR3 sequences, approximately 14% seen once. Sequencing was performed on blood. Receptors originate from a woman in her thirties with Graves' hyperthyroidism that later progressed to Graves' ophthalmopathy.

The chain combines TRBV7-9 with TRBJ2-7; 8 nucleotides agree with TRBD2. This CDR3 region has 17 residues. The germline V gene encodes CDR1 SEHNR and CDR2 FQNEAQ (reference sequence). Germline trimming cut 5 bases from V and 6 bases from J; bases unmatched to any gene: 18. CDR3 in amino acids: CASSAALVWLAGREQYF. CDR3 nucleotides: TGTGCCAGCAGCGCCGCCCTCGTCTGGCTAGCGGGTCGCGAGCAGTACTTC. The variable domain in full, with the rest retrieved from reference TRBV7-9 and TRBJ2-7, is DTGVSQNPRHKITKRGQNVTFRCDPISEHNRLYWYRQTLGQGPEFLTYFQNEAQLEKSRLLSDRFSAERPKGSFSTLEIQRTEQGDSAMYLCASSAALVWLAGREQYFGPGTRLTVT.

This clonotype was observed many times. The genes are TRBV20-1 and TRBJ1-2; TRBD1 agrees at 8 bases. Germline values: CDR1 DFQATT, CDR2 SNEGSKA (reference sequence). V trimming: 4 bases; J trimming: 1 base; junction bases outside the gene matches: 2. This CDR3 is built from 13 residues. The CDR3 protein is CSANRGVNYGYTF. CDR3 nucleotide sequence: TGCAGTGCTAACAGGGGGGTTAACTATGGCTACACCTTC.

Concerning this clonotype: Being one base from a much bigger clone, this may be a read error. This rearrangement joins TRBV30 to TRBJ1-1; no definite D call. Germline lookup yields CDR1 GTSNPN and CDR2 SVGIG (reference sequence). This CDR3 comprises 13 residues. In DNA, the CDR3 is TGTGCCAGGAGTGTACGTAGGGACACTGAAGCTTTCTTT. Protein sequence: CARSVRRDTEAFF.

This chain uses TRBV4-1 with TRBJ1-6; no firm D call. Germline-derived CDR1 and CDR2 are MGHRA and YSYEKL. The CDR3 runs to 15 residues. V was trimmed by 1 base and J by 0 bases, leaving 4 bases between them. The CDR3 DNA reads as TGCGCCAGCAGCCAAGGGGGCTCCTATAATTCACCCCTCCACTTT. Translating it yields CASSQGGSYNSPLHF.

The chain links TRBV20-1 to TRBJ2-7; D not resolved. The germline gives CDR1 DFQATT, CDR2 SNEGSKA (reference sequence). Trimming took 3 bases from V and 6 from J, leaving 18 bases between them. The CDR3 is 14 residues long. The CDR3 spells CSARSQIEPSEQYF. The CDR3 DNA sequence: TGCAGTGCTAGGTCCCAAATAGAACCTTCCGAGCAGTACTTC.

For this clonotype: A clone one base away is much larger, so this may be a read error. This chain connects TRBV10-3 to TRBJ2-7; D is unresolved. Trimming removed 5 bases from V and 2 bases from J, with 13 bases in between. The CDR3 spans 14 residues. Per the germline V gene, CDR1 is ENHRY and CDR2 is SYGVKD. CDR3 in amino acids: CAISYSDGAYEQYF. CDR3 in DNA: TGTGCCATCAGTTACTCGGACGGAGCCTACGAGCAGTACTTC.

This clonotype was seen only a few times. The chain combines TRBV6-1 with TRBJ2-7, with 11 bases identical to TRBD2. CDR1 is MNHNS and CDR2 is SASEGT in the germline V gene. V was pared by 11 bases and J by 2 bases, with 8 bases of the junction left unmatched. This CDR3 region has 14 residues. CDR3 nucleotides: TGTGCCGGAGAGACTAGCGGGATTCCCTACGAGCAGTACTTC. Its protein product is CAGETSGIPYEQYF.

This clonotype was detected ten times or more. The chain has TRBV2 and TRBJ2-5; D tentatively fits TRBD1 or TRBD2 (5 bases each). The V end was cut by 10 bases, the J end by 2 bases, with 8 bases between. The CDR3 extends over 11 amino acids. CDR1 and CDR2 from the germline V gene are SNHLY and FYNNEI. The chain's CDR3 is CATREQETQYF. CDR3 DNA sequence: TGTGCCACCAGGGAGCAAGAGACCCAGTACTTC.

The sample holds a few counts of this clonotype. The chain joins TRBV10-3 to TRBJ2-7, with TRBD2 matching 9 bases. V lost 5 bases to trimming and J lost 0 bases; unmatched junction nucleotides: 8. The CDR3 extends over 16 amino acids. The germline V gene has CDR1 ENHRY and CDR2 SYGVKD. CDR3: CAISSGLAGNSYEQYF. The DNA for the CDR3 is TGTGCCATCAGTAGCGGTCTAGCGGGGAACTCCTACGAGCAGTACTTC.

The chain is built from TRBV4-3 and TRBJ1-1, with D maybe TRBD1 (5 bases). Trimming pared 0 bases from V and 4 bases from J, leaving 15 bases between. The CDR3 is 16 residues long. Germline assignment: CDR1 LGHNA and CDR2 YSLEER. This CDR3 reads CASSQDGRERGTEAFF. As DNA, the CDR3 is TGCGCCAGCAGCCAAGATGGGAGAGAAAGGGGCACTGAAGCTTTCTTT.

The V call is TRBV2, the J call TRBJ2-7; 13 bases are a match to TRBD2. In germline, CDR1 is SNHLY, CDR2 FYNNEI. The ends lost 8 bases at V and 4 bases at J; junction bases unmatched: 8. This CDR3 contains 15 residues. The CDR3 here is CASSPSTSGRYEQYF. The CDR3 region has the DNA TGTGCCAGCTCGCCCTCGACTAGCGGGAGGTACGAGCAGTACTTC.

This clonotype occurred a few times. The V gene is TRBV19, the J gene TRBJ2-6, with D unclear. Per germline, CDR1 LNHDA and CDR2 SQIVND (reference sequence). V was clipped by 3 bases and J by 2 bases, with 8 bases between them. CDR3 length: 15 amino acids. The CDR3 loop is CASSMGNPGANVLTF. The CDR3 DNA sequence: TGTGCCAGTAGTATGGGGAACCCTGGGGCCAACGTCCTGACTTTC.

This clonotype was counted between two and nine times. The rearrangement joins TRBV28 to TRBJ1-1; a possible D gene is TRBD1 (5 bases). Germline CDR1 and CDR2: MDHEN and SYDVKM. The CDR3 has 14 amino acids. V was pared by 2 bases and J by 4 bases, with 11 bases between. This chain's CDR3 is CASSLRRVGTEAFF. The CDR3 region has the DNA TGTGCCAGCAGTTTACGCAGGGTTGGCACTGAAGCTTTCTTT.

A note on this clonotype: A clone one base away is much larger, so this may be a read error. The V and J genes are TRBV6-1 and TRBJ1-6, with TRBD1 matching 11 bases. V dropped 5 bases and J dropped 7; count of bases not matched to a gene: 1. CDR1 and CDR2 from the germline V gene are MNHNS and SASEGT. The CDR3 loop spans 14 amino acids. CDR3 protein: CASSRDRGNSPLHF. The CDR3 nucleotides read TGTGCCAGCAGTCGGGACAGGGGGAATTCACCCCTCCACTTT.

This clonotype was recorded many times. The chain employs TRBV6-5 and TRBJ2-5; 9 bases map to TRBD2. The germline V gene has CDR1 MNHEY and CDR2 SVGAGI. V lost 0 bases, J lost 3 bases, and 5 bases stayed unmatched. The CDR3 loop spans 16 amino acids. CDR3 coding DNA: TGTGCCAGCAGTTACTCGCCGGGACTAGCAGAAGAGACCCAGTACTTC. As protein: CASSYSPGLAEETQYF.

The table lists this clonotype with many counts. The chain has TRBV7-9 and TRBJ2-2, with 12 bases that match TRBD2. V was clipped by 4 bases and J by 0 bases; unmatched bases: 6. The germline CDR1 and CDR2 sequences are SEHNR and FQNEAQ (reference sequence). The CDR3 runs 18 residues. CDR3 nucleotides: TGTGCCAGCAGCTCCCCGACTAGCGGGAGTGCGAACACCGGGGAGCTGTTTTTT. Translated: CASSSPTSGSANTGELFF. The entire variable domain, with the rest obtained from reference TRBV7-9 and TRBJ2-2, is as follows: DTGVSQNPRHKITKRGQNVTFRCDPISEHNRLYWYRQTLGQGPEFLTYFQNEAQLEKSRLLSDRFSAERPKGSFSTLEIQRTEQGDSAMYLCASSSPTSGSANTGELFFGEGSRLTVL.

This clonotype was counted ten times or more. The V and J genes are TRBV28 and TRBJ2-6; D not resolved. Germline loops: CDR1 MDHEN, CDR2 SYDVKM. CDR3 length: 14 amino acids. V lost 6 bases, J lost 4 bases, and 10 bases lay in between. CDR3 loop: CASSWRGGANVLTF. In nucleotides, the CDR3 is TGTGCCAGCAGCTGGCGTGGAGGGGCCAACGTCCTGACTTTC.

This clonotype showed up many times. The CDR3 here is CASSDQGYTF. The CDR3 DNA is TGTGCCAGCAGTGACCAAGGCTACACCTTC. The chain employs TRBV6-2 or TRBV6-3 and TRBJ1-2; no reliable D call. The CDR3 is 10 residues long. V was cut by 5 bases and J by 8 bases, with 6 bases left in between. The germline gives CDR1 MNHEY, CDR2 SVGEGT.

The chain uses TRBV19 and TRBJ1-1; 9 bases line up with TRBD1. The CDR3 length is 19 residues. Germline V gives CDR1 LNHDA, CDR2 SQIVND (reference sequence). Unmatched junction bases numbered 19, after V lost 7 bases and J lost 1 base. The CDR3 nucleotides are TGTGCCAGTATAGAGGGAGTATATCTTACAGGGGGCGAGAACACTGAAGCTTTCTTT. Its translation is CASIEGVYLTGGENTEAFF.

This clonotype was counted many times. V is TRBV5-1 and J is TRBJ1-2; possibly TRBD1 for D (5 bases). This CDR3 has 16 residues. V shed 4 bases and J shed 3 bases, with 19 bases lying between them. Per germline, CDR1 SGHRS and CDR2 YFSETQ. CDR3 sequence: CASSPFRDLSYYGYTF. The DNA of the CDR3 is TGCGCCAGCAGCCCTTTCAGGGACCTATCTTACTATGGCTACACCTTC.

Ten or more counts support this clonotype. The chain has TRBV12-3 or TRBV12-4 and TRBJ2-3, with D hard to call. CDR3 length: 11 residues. V lost 0 bases to trimming and J lost 7 bases, with 2 bases between them. This chain's CDR3 is CASSLANTQYF. As DNA, the CDR3 is TGTGCCAGCAGTTTAGCAAATACGCAGTATTTT.

Only one count was recorded for this clonotype. The V and J genes are TRBV20-1 and TRBJ1-2; possible D gene TRBD1, 5 bases. The V gene lost 5 bases and the J gene lost 8 bases, with 15 bases spanning the gap. Germline values: CDR1 DFQATT, CDR2 SNEGSKA (reference sequence). The CDR3 consists of 12 residues. CDR3 sequence: CSAQPRGEGYTF. In DNA form, the CDR3 reads TGCAGTGCTCAGCCCCGGGGGGAAGGCTACACCTTC.